Given below is one T cell receptor (beta chain) in context. This record belongs to a study of blood T cell repertoires in COVID-19. Study summary: Acute and convalescent COVID-19 specimens originated in the United States, Italy and Spain.

CDR1 and CDR2 from the germline V gene are GTSNPN and SVGIG (reference sequence). The CDR3 totals 12 residues. The ends were cut back, 2 bases at V and 0 bases at J, with 4 bases in the middle. Libraries were prepared by immunoSEQ multiplex PCR; TCRdb keeps only in-frame clonotypes and omits some of them. The sample gives 430,000 or so clones, roughly 90% of which show up once; less than 2% is in the top ten. Residents of approximately 25 US areas, aged about 18 to 95 years, made up the participants. Cohort placement rested on clinical history that participants reported themselves. The sequence was collected from a woman between 35 and 50 years old who had recovered from COVID-19. The gene calls are TRBV30 and TRBJ1-1; D unresolved. The sample taken for sequencing was PBMCs or T cells enriched from blood (not recorded which). CDR3 sequence: CAWSILNTEAFF. The DNA for the CDR3 is TGTGCCTGGAGTATCTTGAACACTGAAGCTTTCTTT.